This paragraph covers one T cell receptor (beta chain) sequence. Its antigen remains unknown. Cells were frozen in aliquots of around 500,000, and one aliquot per fraction was sequenced. Clones were read by immunoSEQ multiplex PCR, and TCRdb kept only the in-frame ones, dropping some. This sample yields about 7,000 clones, of which around 72% are seen a single time; roughly 5.7% belongs to the top ten. The data originate from a study of coeliac disease. Study-level information: Refractory type I: diet-unresponsive over 12 months, with immunophenotypically normal intraepithelial cells.

Study-level findings and limits: Few TRB amino acid sequences were shared between samples; most were unique.

The sequencing sample was made of lamina propria lymphocytes from the gut. The sequence came from a man aged 25-45 years with celiac disease.

CDR3 loop: CASSATGGTDTQYF. The CDR3 bases are TGTGCCAGCAGTGCTACAGGGGGCACAGATACGCAGTATTTT. The chain carries TRBV6-6 and TRBJ2-3; 7 bases line up with TRBD1. From germline, CDR1 is MNHNY and CDR2 SVGAGI (reference sequence). The J segment lost 1 base and the V segment lost 5 bases, leaving 3 bases of the junction unmatched. The CDR3 has 14 residues.